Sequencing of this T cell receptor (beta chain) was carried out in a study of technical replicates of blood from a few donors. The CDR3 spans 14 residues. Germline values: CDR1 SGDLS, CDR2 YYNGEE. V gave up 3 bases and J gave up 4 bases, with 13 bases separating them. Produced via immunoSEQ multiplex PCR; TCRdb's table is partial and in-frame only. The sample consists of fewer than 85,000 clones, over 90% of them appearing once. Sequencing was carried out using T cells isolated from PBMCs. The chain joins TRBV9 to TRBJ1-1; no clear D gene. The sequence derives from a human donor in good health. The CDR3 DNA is TGTGCCAGCAGCGGACGGGGAACTGCCACTGAAGCTTTCTTT. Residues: CASSGRGTATEAFF.